The clone carrying this T cell receptor beta chain was observed a few times. The antigen remains undetermined. The data stem from a study of cytomegalovirus exposure and HLA in healthy donors. Study observations and caveats: Approximately 18,000 TCR beta sequences were associated with HLA alleles at 0.05 false discovery rate in a later analysis. Reported findings show TCR beta sequences accurately forecast HLA-A and HLA-B alleles in most subjects. In terms of immune exposure information, only CMV serostatus was available.

The CDR3 spans 13 residues. V was shortened by 5 bases and J by 8 bases, with 15 bases between the two germline ends. CDR1 SEHNR and CDR2 FQNEAQ come from the germline V gene (reference sequence). The PCR contained 60 Vbeta and 13 Jbeta primers. Profiling relied on immunoSEQ multiplex PCR, and the TCRdb table lists in-frame clones only, not all of them. This table holds some 120,000 clones, 75% to 85% found once. The chain is built from TRBV7-9 and TRBJ1-2; D may be TRBD1 (6 bases). Sequenced sample: PBMCs. This sequence originates from a woman aged 45-59 years in good health and CMV-seropositive. CDR3 loop: CASSPRDIGGYTF. CDR3 bases: TGTGCCAGCAGCCCACGGGACATCGGCGGCTACACCTTC.